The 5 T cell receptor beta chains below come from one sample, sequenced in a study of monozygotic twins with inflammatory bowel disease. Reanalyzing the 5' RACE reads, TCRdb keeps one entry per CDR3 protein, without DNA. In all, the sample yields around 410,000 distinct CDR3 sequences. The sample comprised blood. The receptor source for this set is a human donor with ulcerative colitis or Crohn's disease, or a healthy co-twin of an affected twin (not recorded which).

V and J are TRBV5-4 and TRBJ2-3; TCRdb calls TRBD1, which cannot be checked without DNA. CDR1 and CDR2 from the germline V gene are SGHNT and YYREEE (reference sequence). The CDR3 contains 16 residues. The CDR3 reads CASSLLPGAESDTQYF. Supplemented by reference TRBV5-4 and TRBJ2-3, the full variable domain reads ETGVTQSPTHLIKTRGQQVTLRCSSQSGHNTVSWYQQALGQGPQFIFQYYREEENGRGNFPPRFSGLQFPNYSSELNVNALELDDSALYLCASSLLPGAESDTQYFGPGTRLTVL.

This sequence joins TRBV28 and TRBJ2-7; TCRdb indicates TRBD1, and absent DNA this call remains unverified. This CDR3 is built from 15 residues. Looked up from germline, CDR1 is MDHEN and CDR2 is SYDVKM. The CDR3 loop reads CASRTRQGSPYEQYF.

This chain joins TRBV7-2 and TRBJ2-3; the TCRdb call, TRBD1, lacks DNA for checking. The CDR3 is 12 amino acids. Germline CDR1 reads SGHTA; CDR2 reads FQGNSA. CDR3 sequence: CASSHSGGAQDF.

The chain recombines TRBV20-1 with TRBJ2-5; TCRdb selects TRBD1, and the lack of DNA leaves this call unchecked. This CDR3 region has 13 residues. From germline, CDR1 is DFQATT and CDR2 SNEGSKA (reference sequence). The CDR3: CSAIDRGGETQYF.

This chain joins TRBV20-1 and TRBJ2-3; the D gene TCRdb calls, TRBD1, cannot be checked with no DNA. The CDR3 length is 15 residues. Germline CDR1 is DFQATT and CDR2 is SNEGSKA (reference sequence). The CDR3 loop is CSARDPWRSSDTQYF.